The 18 T cell receptor beta chains below come from one sample, sequenced in a study of early T cells in non-severe SARS-CoV-2 infection. Each CDR3 protein is one row after TCRdb ran MiXCR on the 5' RACE reads. The table lists 46,000 or so distinct CDR3 sequences, 4% of them singletons. Specimen: whole blood. The receptors were gathered from an adult who was a healthcare worker with PCR-confirmed SARS-CoV-2 infection or an uninfected control (not recorded which).

This clonotype showed up just a few times. The chain couples TRBV24-1 to TRBJ1-4; D is unclear. The CDR3 extends over 13 amino acids. V was trimmed by 5 bases and J by 6 bases, leaving 9 bases between them. Per the germline V gene, CDR1 is KGHDR and CDR2 is SFDVKD. For the CDR3, the DNA is TGTGCCACCAGTGCCGAGACTGATGAAAAACTGTTTTTT. Its translation is CATSAETDEKLFF.

This clonotype has a count of ten or more. V usage is TRBV19 and J usage is TRBJ1-6, with 10 bases that match TRBD1. Germline CDR1 LNHDA, CDR2 SQIVND (reference sequence). Trimming at V came to 7 bases and at J to 7 bases, leaving 1 base not matched to a gene. The CDR3 loop spans 13 amino acids. In nucleotides, the CDR3 is TGTGCCAGTAAGGACAGGGGGAATTCACCCCTCCACTTT. Its translation is CASKDRGNSPLHF. The variable domain in full, with the rest retrieved from reference TRBV19 and TRBJ1-6, is DGGITQSPKYLFRKEGQNVTLSCEQNLNHDAMYWYRQDPGQGLRLIYYSQIVNDFQKGDIAEGYSVSREKKESFPLTVTSAQKNPTAFYLCASKDRGNSPLHFGNGTRLTVT.

In this sample, this clonotype turned up a few times. The rearrangement links TRBV6-5 to TRBJ2-2; possibly TRBD2 for D (5 bases). The CDR3 is 15 amino acids. Germline V gene sequence: CDR1 MNHEY, CDR2 SVGAGI. Trimming took 6 bases from V and 0 from J, leaving 11 bases between them. Written as DNA, the CDR3 is TGTGCCAGCAGCCCCCGGCGGGCGAACACCGGGGAGCTGTTTTTT. Its translation: CASSPRRANTGELFF.

The rearrangement uses TRBV11-2 and TRBJ1-1; TRBD1 is a possible D gene (5 bases). Between the trimmed V and J ends, which lost 4 bases and 4 bases, there was a span of 16 bases. Germline CDR1 reads SGHAT; CDR2 reads FQNNGV. The CDR3 consists of 15 residues. This CDR3 is CASSSEGTLGTEAFF. The CDR3 DNA is TGTGCCAGCAGCTCTGAGGGGACTCTGGGCACTGAAGCTTTCTTT.

This clonotype came up a few times. The rearrangement uses TRBV19 and TRBJ2-2; the D gene is possibly TRBD1 (7 bases). The CDR3 loop spans 14 amino acids. CDR1 is LNHDA and CDR2 is SQIVND in the germline V gene (reference sequence). Between the trimmed V and J ends, which lost 6 bases and 4 bases, there was a span of 12 bases. The CDR3 loop reads CASRRQGGTGELFF. For the CDR3, the DNA is TGTGCCAGTAGACGACAGGGAGGCACCGGGGAGCTGTTTTTT.

In its sample, this clonotype was seen a few times. Possible read error: a much larger clone is one base away. This chain uses TRBV7-9 with TRBJ1-6; weak D call: TRBD1 (5 bases). Germline V CDR1 and CDR2: SEHNR, FQNEAQ (reference sequence). V lost 3 bases and J lost 7, with 7 bases in between. There are 13 residues in the CDR3. CDR3 DNA sequence: TGTGCCAGCAGCTTCGCAGGGAATTCACCCCTCCACTTT. Protein: CASSFAGNSPLHF.

This clonotype showed up many times. This chain uses TRBV3-1 with TRBJ2-2; 10 bases agree with TRBD2. The CDR3 loop spans 16 amino acids. The ends lost 1 base at V and 1 base at J; junction bases unmatched: 0. Germline CDR1 LGHDT, CDR2 YNNKEL (reference sequence). The CDR3: CASSQGTSGNTGELFF. The CDR3 DNA sequence: TGTGCCAGCAGCCAAGGGACTAGCGGGAACACCGGGGAGCTGTTTTTT.

The chain joins TRBV11-2 to TRBJ2-5, with 9 bases aligning to TRBD2. There are 18 residues in the CDR3. With V trimmed by 0 bases and J by 4 bases, 12 bases remained unmatched. The germline V gene encodes CDR1 SGHAT and CDR2 FQNNGV. The CDR3, as DNA: TGTGCCAGCAGCTTAGATGTCTGGCGGGAGGGCCCCGGAGAGACCCAGTACTTC. This encodes CASSLDVWREGPGETQYF.

This clonotype has ten or more counts. The chain has TRBV6-6 and TRBJ1-5; 8 positions match TRBD1. With V trimmed by 2 bases and J by 7 bases, 10 bases remained unmatched. Per germline, CDR1 MNHNY and CDR2 SVGAGI (reference sequence). CDR3 length: 16 amino acids. The CDR3 reads CASSYGQGGMGQPQHF. CDR3 in DNA: TGTGCCAGCAGTTACGGACAGGGAGGAATGGGACAGCCCCAGCATTTT.

This clonotype appeared a few times. The chain uses TRBV11-2 and TRBJ2-5; 9 bases line up with TRBD2. Germline CDR1 is SGHAT and CDR2 is FQNNGV. This CDR3 spans 14 amino acids. The J segment lost 3 bases and the V segment lost 2 bases, leaving 1 base of the junction unmatched. CDR3 DNA sequence: TGTGCCAGCAGCTTATCTAGCGGGAAAGAGACCCAGTACTTC. This codes for CASSLSSGKETQYF.

This clonotype was counted only a few times. The rearrangement joins TRBV29-1 to TRBJ1-2; D is undetermined. The CDR3 has 11 amino acids. The germline V gene encodes CDR1 SQVTM and CDR2 ANQGSEA. V was clipped by 4 bases and J by 4 bases, with 7 bases between them. As DNA, the CDR3 is TGCAGCGTTGTTTTAAGCTATGGCTACACCTTC. Protein: CSVVLSYGYTF. The entire variable domain, with the rest obtained from reference TRBV29-1 and TRBJ1-2, is as follows: SAVISQKPSRDICQRGTSLTIQCQVDSQVTMMFWYRQQPGQSLTLIATANQGSEATYESGFVIDKFPISRPNLTFSTLTVSNMSPEDSSIYLCSVVLSYGYTFGSGTRLTVV.

The chain couples TRBV7-6 to TRBJ2-6; D gene uncertain. Germline-derived CDR1 and CDR2 are SGHVS and FNYEAQ. This CDR3 is built from 15 residues. Between the trimmed V and J ends, which lost 1 base and 0 bases, there was a span of 4 bases. CDR3 sequence reads: CASSLGTSGANVLTF. The CDR3 coding sequence is TGTGCCAGCAGCTTAGGAACCTCTGGGGCCAACGTCCTGACTTTC.

This clonotype was seen ten or more times. This chain connects TRBV18 to TRBJ1-5, with unresolved D. Germline V gives CDR1 KGHSH, CDR2 LQKENI. The V end was cut by 6 bases, the J end by 0 bases, with 9 bases between. This CDR3 region has 14 residues. The CDR3 region has the DNA TGTGCCAGCTCGGAGAGGGATAGCAATCAGCCCCAGCATTTT. It translates to CASSERDSNQPQHF.

In this sample, this clonotype turned up many times. The CDR3 DNA reads TGCAGTGCTATCGGGGCTTTGGCCAAAAACATTCAGTACTTC. Its translation is CSAIGALAKNIQYF. V usage is TRBV20-1 and J usage is TRBJ2-4; D could derive from TRBD1 or TRBD2 (5 bases each). Germline CDR1 is DFQATT and CDR2 is SNEGSKA (reference sequence). V lost 4 bases and J 1 base, leaving 11 bases between the germline ends. The CDR3 has 14 amino acids.

This clonotype was counted ten times or more. V and J are TRBV7-9 and TRBJ2-1, with D unclear. Germline V gives CDR1 SEHNR, CDR2 FQNEAQ (reference sequence). This CDR3 spans 13 amino acids. Trimming took off 1 base at V and 7 bases at J, with 8 bases between the two ends. The CDR3 here is CASSLGLGNEQFF. For the CDR3, the DNA is TGTGCCAGCAGCTTAGGGCTAGGAAATGAGCAGTTCTTC.

The rearrangement uses TRBV2 and TRBJ2-3; D possibly uses TRBD1 or TRBD2 (6 bases each). Germline-derived CDR1 and CDR2 are SNHLY and FYNNEI. Trimming pared 6 bases from V and 3 bases from J, leaving 16 bases between. The CDR3 is made up of 15 amino acids. CDR3 in amino acids: CASSLLGGPTDTQYF. DNA for the CDR3: TGTGCCAGCAGCTTATTAGGGGGGCCGACAGATACGCAGTATTTT.

Details on this clonotype: This may stem from a read error, because a much larger clone lies one nucleotide away. The chain carries TRBV19 and TRBJ2-1; 8 bases are shared with TRBD2. Germline lookup yields CDR1 LNHDA and CDR2 SQIVND (reference sequence). The CDR3 totals 13 residues. The DNA for the CDR3 is TGTGTCACCGGGAGGGAAAGCTACAATGAGCAGTTCTTC. This gives the protein CVTGRESYNEQFF.

This clonotype was counted ten times or more. CDR3: CASSPGQAGAKNIQYF. As DNA, the CDR3 is TGTGCCAGCAGCCCCGGACAGGCAGGAGCCAAAAACATTCAGTACTTC. The chain employs TRBV12-3 or TRBV12-4 and TRBJ2-4, with 7 bases matching TRBD1. The CDR3 extends over 16 amino acids. Trimming removed 6 bases from V and 0 bases from J; junction bases left unmatched: 8.